This T cell receptor (beta chain) was captured by sequencing in a study of blood T cells in healthy people across ages. Regarding the study as a whole: When set beside aged donors, long-lived donors presented more naive CD4+ cells and higher diversity. Naive T cell percentage showed a strong correlation with TCR beta diversity.

Researchers report isolating at least 7 million PBMCs per sample. Looked up from germline, CDR1 is SGHVS and CDR2 is FQNEAQ. CDR3 length equals 18 residues. The V end was cut by 2 bases, the J end by 0 bases, with 18 bases between. Then a second PCR, running roughly 7 to 11 cycles, was carried out with a sample-barcoded 5' primer and a J-beta primer mix. The study obtained at least 3 million CDR3-containing paired-end reads from every sample. Each CDR3 protein is one row after TCRdb ran MiXCR on the 5' RACE reads. The data hold 1.5 million or so distinct CDR3 sequences, with about 42% observed a single time. A note on this clonotype: Its matching antigen is unknown.

This chain connects TRBV7-8 to TRBJ2-3; either TRBD1 or TRBD2 may supply D (6 bases each). The sequence was collected from a woman between 18 and 30 years old in good health. Material: blood. Here the CDR3 DNA reads TGTGCCAGCAGCTTACGGGGGCTCCGGGGCACTAGCACAGATACGCAGTATTTT. Encoded protein: CASSLRGLRGTSTDTQYF.